The 30 T cell receptor beta chains below come from one sample, sequenced in a study of cytomegalovirus exposure and HLA in healthy donors. Primers: 60 Vbeta forward and 13 Jbeta reverse. TCRdb's copy holds only in-frame clones and misses some; the assay was immunoSEQ multiplex PCR. The sample shows around 100,000 clones, and 0.55% to 0.6% sits with its ten largest clones. The source material was PBMCs. The receptors were gathered from a man in his forties or fifties in good health and CMV-seronegative.

V and J are TRBV11-3 and TRBJ1-4, with TRBD1 identical over 7 bases. There are 14 residues in the CDR3. The germline V gene has CDR1 SGHNT and CDR2 YENEEA. J lost 4 bases, V lost 5 bases, and 4 bases had no gene match. The CDR3 loop reads CASSPGGYNEKLFF. CDR3 nucleotides: TGTGCCAGCAGCCCAGGGGGGTATAATGAAAAACTGTTTTTT.

The rearrangement joins TRBV7-8 to TRBJ2-3; the match to TRBD2 covers 8 bases. Unmatched junction bases numbered 21, after V lost 4 bases and J lost 0 bases. CDR3 length: 21 residues. CDR1 and CDR2 (germline): SGHVS, FQNEAQ. Written as DNA, the CDR3 is TGTGCCAGCAGCTCCACTCTTAGCGGGGCACCATATCACTCTAGCACAGATACGCAGTATTTT. It codes for CASSSTLSGAPYHSSTDTQYF.

The chain has TRBV19 and TRBJ1-3; a weak D match, TRBD1 (5 bases). Germline V lookup: CDR1 LNHDA, CDR2 SQIVND (reference sequence). This CDR3 spans 14 amino acids. Deletions cut 6 bases from V and 0 bases from J, with 9 bases between. The CDR3 DNA follows: TGTGCCAGTAGCATTACAGGCTCTGGAAACACCATATATTTT. This gives the protein CASSITGSGNTIYF.

The rearrangement uses TRBV15 and TRBJ1-2; 7 nucleotides line up with TRBD1. Germline lookup yields CDR1 LNHNV and CDR2 YYDKDF (reference sequence). The V segment lost 3 bases and the J segment 1 base; nucleotides outside the gene matches: 5. The CDR3 totals 15 residues. CDR3 bases: TGTGCCACCAGCAGCGGGACAGCCTTTAACTATGGCTACACCTTC. Amino acids: CATSSGTAFNYGYTF. The whole variable domain, filled in from reference TRBV15 and TRBJ1-2, reads DAMVIQNPRYQVTQFGKPVTLSCSQTLNHNVMYWYQQKSSQAPKLLFHYYDKDFNNEADTPDNFQSRRPNTSFCFLDIRSPGLGDTAMYLCATSSGTAFNYGYTFGSGTRLTVV.

The V gene is TRBV11-3, the J gene TRBJ2-2, with unresolved D. CDR3 length: 17 amino acids. V was trimmed by 8 bases and J by 1 base, leaving 20 bases between them. The germline gives CDR1 SGHNT, CDR2 YENEEA. The CDR3: CASRSPKASWNTGELFF. In DNA form, the CDR3 reads TGTGCCAGCCGATCCCCGAAAGCGAGTTGGAACACCGGGGAGCTGTTTTTT.

This chain uses TRBV18 with TRBJ2-5, with D possibly TRBD2 on 5 matching bases. V lost 5 bases to trimming and J lost 0 bases, with 13 bases between them. Germline CDR1 and CDR2: KGHSH and LQKENI. The CDR3 spans 15 residues. As DNA, the CDR3 is TGTGCCAGCTCAGGTTTCCCGGGATACCAAGAGACCCAGTACTTC. Its translation: CASSGFPGYQETQYF.

The chain recombines TRBV5-1 with TRBJ2-1; 7 bases align to TRBD2. The germline gives CDR1 SGHRS, CDR2 YFSETQ. This CDR3 contains 14 residues. Germline trimming cut 4 bases from V and 7 bases from J; bases unmatched to any gene: 8. This CDR3 is CASSGTTLSNEQFF. CDR3 DNA sequence: TGCGCCAGCAGCGGGACTACGCTATCGAATGAGCAGTTCTTC. The entire variable domain, with the rest obtained from reference TRBV5-1 and TRBJ2-1, is as follows: KAGVTQTPRYLIKTRGQQVTLSCSPISGHRSVSWYQQTPGQGLQFLFEYFSETQRNKGNFPGRFSGRQFSNSRSEMNVSTLELGDSALYLCASSGTTLSNEQFFGPGTRLTVL.

The chain employs TRBV5-1 and TRBJ2-2; possible D gene TRBD1, 6 bases. This CDR3 is built from 16 residues. Trimming cost V 0 bases and J 0 bases, with 9 bases left between them. Germline CDR1 reads SGHRS; CDR2 reads YFSETQ. The CDR3 is CASSLEGEPNTGELFF. CDR3 bases: TGCGCCAGCAGCTTGGAGGGGGAACCGAACACCGGGGAGCTGTTTTTT.

This chain links TRBV6-6 with TRBJ1-1, with TRBD1 as a possible D gene (5 bases). Trimming took 6 bases from V and 2 from J, leaving 16 bases between them. The V gene's germline CDR1 is MNHNY and CDR2 SVGAGI (reference sequence). The CDR3 covers 15 residues. CDR3 loop: CASRPSGGLNTEAFF. CDR3 bases: TGTGCCAGCAGGCCTTCGGGGGGATTAAACACTGAAGCTTTCTTT.

V usage is TRBV5-4 and J usage is TRBJ2-5; 9 bases are shared with TRBD2. Germline lookup yields CDR1 SGHNT and CDR2 YYREEE (reference sequence). V was clipped by 7 bases and J by 5 bases; unmatched bases: 6. The CDR3 covers 13 residues. CDR3 DNA: TGTGCCAGCCAGCGGGGGGAAGGTGAGACCCAGTACTTC. Amino acid sequence: CASQRGEGETQYF.

The chain is built from TRBV29-1 and TRBJ2-7; 7 bases fit TRBD2. V lost 1 base to trimming and J lost 6 bases; unmatched junction nucleotides: 3. The CDR3 is made up of 12 amino acids. Per the germline V gene, CDR1 is SQVTM and CDR2 is ANQGSEA. The CDR3 DNA sequence: TGCAGCGTTGAAGGCGGGGGAGTCGAGCAGTACTTC. Its translation is CSVEGGGVEQYF.

The chain uses TRBV2 and TRBJ1-2; 9 bases agree with TRBD1. The trim removed 5 bases at V and 4 bases at J, leaving 2 bases unmatched. Germline-derived CDR1 and CDR2 are SNHLY and FYNNEI. The CDR3 length is 13 residues. Here the CDR3 reads CASSPDRGYGYTF. CDR3 DNA sequence: TGTGCCAGCAGTCCGGACAGGGGCTATGGCTACACCTTC.

This sequence joins TRBV5-1 and TRBJ1-4; no firm D call. CDR1 and CDR2 from the germline V gene are SGHRS and YFSETQ. V lost 2 bases, J lost 3 bases, and 8 bases lay in between. CDR3 length: 14 amino acids. CDR3 coding DNA: TGCGCCAGCAGCTTAGGACTGTCTAATGAAAAACTGTTTTTT. This sequence encodes CASSLGLSNEKLFF.

The chain uses TRBV2 and TRBJ2-1; TRBD2 matches at 7 bases. The CDR3 has 14 residues. Germline V gives CDR1 SNHLY, CDR2 FYNNEI. Losses at the gene ends were 7 bases for V and 5 bases for J; bases not matched to a gene: 8. In DNA, the CDR3 is TGTGCCAGCAAAATCAGCGGGGTTGACAATGAGCAGTTCTTC. Its protein is CASKISGVDNEQFF.

The chain recombines TRBV2 with TRBJ1-2, with D unresolved. This CDR3 region has 11 residues. V lost 7 bases and J 7 bases, leaving 10 bases between the germline ends. The germline V gene encodes CDR1 SNHLY and CDR2 FYNNEI. The CDR3: CASNREFGYTF. The CDR3 DNA reads TGTGCCAGCAATCGGGAGTTTGGCTACACCTTC. The whole variable domain, filled in from reference TRBV2 and TRBJ1-2, reads EPEVTQTPSHQVTQMGQEVILRCVPISNHLYFYWYRQILGQKVEFLVSFYNNEISEKSEIFDDQFSVERPDGSNFTLKIRSTKLEDSAMYFCASNREFGYTFGSGTRLTVV.

V gene TRBV2 combines with J gene TRBJ1-5; 9 bases map to TRBD1. V trimming: 6 bases; J trimming: 7 bases; junction bases outside the gene matches: 7. The CDR3 is 14 amino acids. From germline, CDR1 is SNHLY and CDR2 FYNNEI. This CDR3 reads CASRDRGSGQPQHF. DNA of the CDR3: TGTGCCAGCAGGGACAGGGGTTCGGGACAGCCCCAGCATTTT.

The genes are TRBV6-6 and TRBJ2-1, with D perhaps matching TRBD2 (6 bases). CDR3 length: 15 residues. Deletions cut 0 bases from V and 9 bases from J, with 15 bases between. Germline V gene data show CDR1 as MNHNY and CDR2 as SVGAGI (reference sequence). CDR3 sequence (DNA): TGTGCCAGCAGTTACTCGAATGTGGGACTCGGTGAGCAGTTCTTC. Amino acid sequence: CASSYSNVGLGEQFF.

This chain joins TRBV7-8 and TRBJ1-1; no definite D call. V was cut by 1 base and J by 6 bases, with 15 bases left in between. The germline V gene has CDR1 SGHVS and CDR2 FQNEAQ. CDR3 length: 15 amino acids. CDR3 protein: CASSLVGLELPEAFF. CDR3 in DNA: TGTGCCAGCAGCTTAGTTGGGTTGGAGTTGCCTGAAGCTTTCTTT.

V gene TRBV29-1 combines with J gene TRBJ1-1, with 9 bases that match TRBD1. The CDR3 is 14 residues long. The germline CDR1 and CDR2 sequences are SQVTM and ANQGSEA. V shed 1 base, J shed 3 bases, and the junction held 3 bases outside the gene matches. In nucleotides, the CDR3 is TGCAGCGTTGAAGCTCGACAGGGGGACACTGAAGCTTTCTTT. Amino acid sequence: CSVEARQGDTEAFF.

The J gene is TRBJ2-1, the V gene TRBV5-1, with 14 bases that match TRBD2. The CDR3 covers 15 residues. J was trimmed by 8 bases and V by 5 bases; bases with no gene match: 6. Germline CDR1 reads SGHRS; CDR2 reads YFSETQ. The CDR3: CASRRLAGGPDEQFF. For the CDR3, the DNA is TGCGCCAGCAGAAGACTAGCGGGGGGGCCTGATGAGCAGTTCTTC.

The chain couples TRBV7-2 to TRBJ1-1; D unclear. Per the germline V gene, CDR1 is SGHTA and CDR2 is FQGNSA. Between the trimmed V and J ends, which lost 1 base and 0 bases, there was a span of 6 bases. The CDR3 has 14 amino acids. CDR3 sequence reads: CASSLDRLNTEAFF. CDR3 in DNA: TGTGCCAGCAGCTTAGACAGATTGAACACTGAAGCTTTCTTT.

V gene TRBV15 combines with J gene TRBJ2-1, with 7 positions matching TRBD1. This CDR3 is 15 amino acids long. V shed 5 bases and J 2 bases; nucleotides not matched to a gene: 6. The germline V gene encodes CDR1 LNHNV and CDR2 YYDKDF (reference sequence). The DNA for the CDR3 is TGTGCCACCAGCCCCGGACAGGTCACCTACAATGAGCAGTTCTTC. It translates to CATSPGQVTYNEQFF.

This rearrangement joins TRBV29-1 to TRBJ2-7; 8 bases align to TRBD1. Germline values: CDR1 SQVTM, CDR2 ANQGSEA. This CDR3 has 13 amino acids. The ends lost 7 bases at V and 4 bases at J; junction bases unmatched: 9. The CDR3, as DNA: TGCAGCGCTGTCGACAGGGGTAAATACGAGCAGTACTTC. Translating it yields CSAVDRGKYEQYF.

For this clone: Other DNA variants within this sample encode the same CDR3. The chain carries TRBV5-1 and TRBJ2-7; D is unclear. V was trimmed by 2 bases and J by 2 bases, leaving 8 bases between them. The CDR3 extends over 13 amino acids. Germline values: CDR1 SGHRS, CDR2 YFSETQ. This CDR3 reads CASSFAETYEQYF. DNA of the CDR3: TGCGCCAGCAGCTTCGCGGAGACCTACGAGCAGTACTTC.

The V gene is TRBV11-3, the J gene TRBJ1-1, with D perhaps matching TRBD1 (5 bases). The CDR3 has 18 residues. Germline CDR1 reads SGHNT; CDR2 reads YENEEA. Trimming removed 3 bases from V and 4 bases from J, with 24 bases in between. CDR3 in amino acids: CASSLEGPIFGRGTEAFF. The CDR3 DNA is TGTGCCAGCAGCTTGGAGGGACCGATCTTCGGGAGGGGCACTGAAGCTTTCTTT.

The chain couples TRBV6-5 to TRBJ1-2; 8 bases map to TRBD1. V was pared by 2 bases and J by 8 bases, with 7 bases of the junction left unmatched. The germline V gene encodes CDR1 MNHEY and CDR2 SVGAGI. The CDR3 consists of 14 residues. The chain's CDR3 is CASSYRGQGGGYTF. Written as DNA, the CDR3 is TGTGCCAGCAGTTACCGAGGACAGGGTGGGGGCTACACCTTC.

The CDR3 protein is CASSPPGAGGYTF. The CDR3 DNA sequence: TGTGCCAGCAGCCCGCCTGGGGCAGGCGGCTACACCTTC. The V gene is TRBV5-5, the J gene TRBJ1-2; TRBD1 is a possible D gene (5 bases). Germline assignment: CDR1 SGHKS and CDR2 YYEKEE (reference sequence). This CDR3 is 13 amino acids long. The V gene lost 4 bases and the J gene lost 8 bases, with 15 bases spanning the gap.

The chain carries TRBV19 and TRBJ1-2, with 7 nucleotides matching TRBD1. Germline V lookup: CDR1 LNHDA, CDR2 SQIVND (reference sequence). The CDR3 sequence is 14 residues long. The trim removed 5 bases at V and 8 bases at J, leaving 11 bases unmatched. The CDR3 here is CASSGLKQGSGYTF. CDR3 coding DNA: TGTGCCAGTAGTGGGCTAAAACAGGGGTCCGGCTACACCTTC.

The V and J genes are TRBV6-1 and TRBJ1-2, with TRBD1 as a possible D gene (6 bases). This CDR3 has 14 amino acids. V lost 4 bases and J 4 bases, leaving 13 bases between the germline ends. CDR1 is MNHNS and CDR2 is SASEGT in the germline V gene. Here the CDR3 DNA reads TGTGCCAGCAGTGTGGCACAGGGTAGCTATGGCTACACCTTC. Amino acid sequence: CASSVAQGSYGYTF.

The genes are TRBV5-1 and TRBJ1-2; D possibly corresponds to TRBD1 (5 bases). Per germline, CDR1 SGHRS and CDR2 YFSETQ. This CDR3 contains 15 residues. V was trimmed by 4 bases and J by 3 bases, leaving 16 bases between them. CDR3 coding DNA: TGCGCCAGCAGCCCTTTTCCGGGGGTCGACTATGGCTACACCTTC. Protein product: CASSPFPGVDYGYTF.